The source of this T cell receptor beta chain is a study of shared clonotypes between healthy human individuals. As concerns this clone: The target antigen is unknown.

Clones were sequenced by immunoSEQ multiplex PCR, and TCRdb holds only the in-frame ones, with some missing. Here the sample spans over 1.5 million clones, around 98% being singletons. Study results and limitations: The authors expected sequencing depth to affect clonotype sharing among donors.

The CDR3 loop spans 14 amino acids. With 5 bases clipped from V and 2 bases from J, the junction kept 2 bases outside the gene matches. Looked up from germline, CDR1 is SEHNR and CDR2 is FQNEAQ (reference sequence). The TCR sequence derives from a man younger than 40 in good health. This chain uses TRBV7-9 with TRBJ1-5, with 8 positions matching TRBD1. Sequenced material: naive CD4+ T cells sorted from blood. Subset described: CD45RA+ positively selected. The CDR3 sequence is CASSPDRGNQPQHF. The CDR3 DNA is TGTGCCAGCAGCCCGGACAGGGGCAATCAGCCCCAGCATTTT.